This paragraph reports one T cell receptor (beta chain). These data belong to a study of shared clonotypes between healthy human individuals. Assay: immunoSEQ multiplex PCR; the TCRdb copy retains only in-frame clones and omits some. The sample holds roughly 1.4 million clones, approximately 98.5% seen once. J was trimmed by 0 bases and V by 6 bases; bases with no gene match: 6. Germline V lookup: CDR1 SGHNT, CDR2 YENEEA. The CDR3 is 15 residues long. Sample: naive CD4+ T cells sorted from blood. The subset: CD45RA+ positively selected. V gene TRBV11-3 combines with J gene TRBJ2-3; 7 nucleotides match TRBD2. The clonotype originates from a man aged 30 to 45 in good health. The CDR3 DNA reads TGTGCCAGCAGTCGACTAGCAGCTAGCACAGATACGCAGTATTTT. It codes for CASSRLAASTDTQYF.